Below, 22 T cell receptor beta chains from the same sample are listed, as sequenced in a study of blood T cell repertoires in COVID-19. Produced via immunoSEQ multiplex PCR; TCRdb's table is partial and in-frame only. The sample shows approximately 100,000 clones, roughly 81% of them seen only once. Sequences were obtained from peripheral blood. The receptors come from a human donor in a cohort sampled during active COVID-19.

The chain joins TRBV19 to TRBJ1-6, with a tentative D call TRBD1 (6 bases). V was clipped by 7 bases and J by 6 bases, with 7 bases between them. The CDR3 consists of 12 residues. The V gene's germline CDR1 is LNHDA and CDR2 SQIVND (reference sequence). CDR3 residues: CASNRANSPLHF. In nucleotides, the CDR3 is TGTGCCAGTAACAGGGCTAATTCACCCCTCCACTTT.

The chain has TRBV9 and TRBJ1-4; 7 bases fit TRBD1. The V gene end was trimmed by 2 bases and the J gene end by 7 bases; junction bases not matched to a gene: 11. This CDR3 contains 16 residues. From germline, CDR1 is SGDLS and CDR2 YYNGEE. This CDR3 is CASSVRGTATGEKLFF. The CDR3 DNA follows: TGTGCCAGCAGCGTTCGGGGGACAGCAACAGGTGAAAAACTGTTTTTT.

CDR3 nucleotide sequence: TGTGCCAGCAGTCCCCCCCGACAGGGGGAAGAGACCCAGTACTTC. Translated: CASSPPRQGEETQYF. This sequence joins TRBV2 and TRBJ2-5, with TRBD1 identical over 9 bases. This CDR3 has 15 residues. CDR1 and CDR2 (germline): SNHLY, FYNNEI. Unmatched junction bases numbered 7, after V lost 5 bases and J lost 3 bases. The full variable domain, completed using reference TRBV2 and TRBJ2-5, is EPEVTQTPSHQVTQMGQEVILRCVPISNHLYFYWYRQILGQKVEFLVSFYNNEISEKSEIFDDQFSVERPDGSNFTLKIRSTKLEDSAMYFCASSPPRQGEETQYFGPGTRLLVL.

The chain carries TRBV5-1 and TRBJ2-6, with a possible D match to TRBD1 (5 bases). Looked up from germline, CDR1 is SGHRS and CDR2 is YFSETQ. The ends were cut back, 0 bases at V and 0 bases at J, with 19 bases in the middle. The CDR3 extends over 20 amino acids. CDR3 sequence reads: CASSLAGSGQPSSGANVLTF. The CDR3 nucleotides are TGCGCCAGCAGCTTGGCCGGGTCAGGACAACCTAGCTCTGGGGCCAACGTCCTGACTTTC.

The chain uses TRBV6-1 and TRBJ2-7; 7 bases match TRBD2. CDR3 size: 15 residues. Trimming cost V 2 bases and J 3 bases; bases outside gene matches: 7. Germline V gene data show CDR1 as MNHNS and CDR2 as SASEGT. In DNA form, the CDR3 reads TGTGCCAGCAGTGAATCTCCAACGGGAGGCTACGAGCAGTACTTC. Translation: CASSESPTGGYEQYF.

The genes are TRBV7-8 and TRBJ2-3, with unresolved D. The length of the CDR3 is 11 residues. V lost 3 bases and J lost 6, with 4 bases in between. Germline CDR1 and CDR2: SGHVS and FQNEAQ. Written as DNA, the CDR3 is TGTGCCAGCAGCTTCGGGGATACGCAGTATTTT. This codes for CASSFGDTQYF.

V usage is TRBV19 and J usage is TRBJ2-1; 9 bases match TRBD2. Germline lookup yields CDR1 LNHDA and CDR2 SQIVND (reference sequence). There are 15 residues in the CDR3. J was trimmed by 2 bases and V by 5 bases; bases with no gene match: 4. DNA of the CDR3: TGTGCCAGTAGTTCCCAGCGGGGGGCCTACAATGAGCAGTTCTTC. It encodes CASSSQRGAYNEQFF.

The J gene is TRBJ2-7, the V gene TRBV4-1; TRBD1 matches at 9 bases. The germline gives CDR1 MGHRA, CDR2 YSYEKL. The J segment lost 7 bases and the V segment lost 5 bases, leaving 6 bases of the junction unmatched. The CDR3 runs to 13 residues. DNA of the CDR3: TGCGCCAGCAGCGAACAGGGGGCGAGGGAGCAGTACTTC. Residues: CASSEQGAREQYF.

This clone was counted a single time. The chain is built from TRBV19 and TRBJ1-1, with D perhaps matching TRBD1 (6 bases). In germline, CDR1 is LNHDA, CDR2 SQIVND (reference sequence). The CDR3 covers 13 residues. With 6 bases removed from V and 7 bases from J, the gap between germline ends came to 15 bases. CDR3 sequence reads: CASSVWGQNEAFF. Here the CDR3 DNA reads TGTGCCAGTAGCGTATGGGGGCAAAATGAAGCTTTCTTT.

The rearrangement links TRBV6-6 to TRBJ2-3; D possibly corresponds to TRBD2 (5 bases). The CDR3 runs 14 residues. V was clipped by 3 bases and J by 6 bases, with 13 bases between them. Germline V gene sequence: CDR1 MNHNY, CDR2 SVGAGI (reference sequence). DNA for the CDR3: TGTGCCAGCAGTTATAGGCCTAGCTATGATACGCAGTATTTT. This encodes CASSYRPSYDTQYF.

The CDR3 region has the DNA TGTGCCAGCAGCGTTCCCCCCGGCGGGGGTATCACAGATACGCAGTATTTT. Its translation: CASSVPPGGGITDTQYF. The V gene is TRBV9, the J gene TRBJ2-3; the match to TRBD2 covers 7 bases. The junction had 11 bases not matched to a gene; V was cut back by 2 bases and J by 2 bases. Germline V CDR1 and CDR2: SGDLS, YYNGEE. The CDR3 is 17 residues long.

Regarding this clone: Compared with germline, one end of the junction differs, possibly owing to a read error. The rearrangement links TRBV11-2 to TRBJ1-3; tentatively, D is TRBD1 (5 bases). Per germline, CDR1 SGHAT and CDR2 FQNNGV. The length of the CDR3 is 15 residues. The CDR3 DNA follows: TGTGCCAGCAGGTTAGGAGGGACTGCTGGAAACACCATATATTTT. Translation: CASRLGGTAGNTIYF.

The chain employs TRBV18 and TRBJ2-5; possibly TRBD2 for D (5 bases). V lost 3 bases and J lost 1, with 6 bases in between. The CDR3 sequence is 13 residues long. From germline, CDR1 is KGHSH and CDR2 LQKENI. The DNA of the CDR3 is TGTGCCAGCTCACCCGGGATCCAAGAGACCCAGTACTTC. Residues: CASSPGIQETQYF. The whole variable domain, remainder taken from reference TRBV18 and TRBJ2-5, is NAGVMQNPRHLVRRRGQEARLRCSPMKGHSHVYWYRQLPEEGLKFMVYLQKENIIDESGMPKERFSAEFPKEGPSILRIQQVVRGDSAAYFCASSPGIQETQYFGPGTRLLVL.

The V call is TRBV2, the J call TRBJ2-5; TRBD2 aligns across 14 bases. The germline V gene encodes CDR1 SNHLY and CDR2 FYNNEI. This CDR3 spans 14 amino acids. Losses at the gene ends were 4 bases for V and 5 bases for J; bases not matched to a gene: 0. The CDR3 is CASSGTSGRETQYF. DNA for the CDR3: TGTGCCAGCAGTGGGACTAGCGGGAGGGAGACCCAGTACTTC.

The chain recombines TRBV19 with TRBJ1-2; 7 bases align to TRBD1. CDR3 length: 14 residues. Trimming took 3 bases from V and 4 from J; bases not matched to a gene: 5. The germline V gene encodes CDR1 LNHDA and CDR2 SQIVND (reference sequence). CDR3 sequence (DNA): TGTGCCAGTAGTATGACAGGGACCGGCTATGGCTACACCTTC. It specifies CASSMTGTGYGYTF.

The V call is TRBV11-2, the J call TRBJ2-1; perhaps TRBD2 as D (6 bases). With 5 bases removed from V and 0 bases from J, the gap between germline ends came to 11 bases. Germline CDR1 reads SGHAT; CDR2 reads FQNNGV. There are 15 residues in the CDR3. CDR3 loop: CASSPEGSSYNEQFF. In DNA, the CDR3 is TGTGCCAGCAGCCCGGAGGGCAGCTCCTACAATGAGCAGTTCTTC.

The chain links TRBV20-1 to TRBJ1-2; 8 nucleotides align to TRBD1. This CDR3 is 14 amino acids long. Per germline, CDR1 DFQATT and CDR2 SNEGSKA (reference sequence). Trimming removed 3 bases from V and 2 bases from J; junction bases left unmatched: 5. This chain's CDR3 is CSASWNRGNYGYTF. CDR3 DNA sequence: TGCAGTGCTAGTTGGAACAGGGGGAACTATGGCTACACCTTC.

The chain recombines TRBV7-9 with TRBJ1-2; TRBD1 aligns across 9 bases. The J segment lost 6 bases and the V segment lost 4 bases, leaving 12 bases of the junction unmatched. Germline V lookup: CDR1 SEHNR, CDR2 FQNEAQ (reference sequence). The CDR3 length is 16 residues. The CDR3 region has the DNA TGTGCCAGCAGCTCCGGGGACAGGGCGTTGTGGCATGGCTACACCTTC. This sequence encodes CASSSGDRALWHGYTF.

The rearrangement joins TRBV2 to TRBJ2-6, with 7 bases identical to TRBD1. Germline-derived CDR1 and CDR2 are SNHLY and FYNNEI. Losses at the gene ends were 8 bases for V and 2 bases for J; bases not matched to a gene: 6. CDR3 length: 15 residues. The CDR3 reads CASSKGATGANVLTF. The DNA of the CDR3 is TGTGCCAGCTCTAAGGGGGCGACTGGGGCCAACGTCCTGACTTTC. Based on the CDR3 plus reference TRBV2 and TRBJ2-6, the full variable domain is EPEVTQTPSHQVTQMGQEVILRCVPISNHLYFYWYRQILGQKVEFLVSFYNNEISEKSEIFDDQFSVERPDGSNFTLKIRSTKLEDSAMYFCASSKGATGANVLTFGAGSRLTVL.

Here the CDR3 reads CASSATTGQGVSGELFF. CDR3 sequence (DNA): TGTGCCAGCAGCGCCACAACCGGACAGGGAGTGTCCGGGGAGCTGTTTTTT. The chain joins TRBV9 to TRBJ2-2; 8 nucleotides agree with TRBD1. CDR3 length: 17 amino acids. From germline, CDR1 is SGDLS and CDR2 YYNGEE. V shed 3 bases and J 6 bases; nucleotides not matched to a gene: 13.

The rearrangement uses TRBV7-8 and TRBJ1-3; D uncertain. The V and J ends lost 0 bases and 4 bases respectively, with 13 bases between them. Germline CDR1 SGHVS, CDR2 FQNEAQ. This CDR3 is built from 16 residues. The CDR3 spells CASSLALSRTGNTIYF. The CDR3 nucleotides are TGTGCCAGCAGCTTAGCGCTAAGCCGCACGGGAAACACCATATATTTT.

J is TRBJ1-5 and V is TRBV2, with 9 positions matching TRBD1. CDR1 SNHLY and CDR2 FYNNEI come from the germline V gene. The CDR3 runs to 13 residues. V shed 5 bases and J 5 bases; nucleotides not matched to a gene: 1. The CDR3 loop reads CASSWDRDQPQHF. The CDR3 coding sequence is TGTGCCAGCAGTTGGGACAGGGATCAGCCCCAGCATTTT.